This T cell receptor beta chain was retrieved from a study of CD4 T cells in relation to SARS-CoV-2 and coronaviruses. Study overall: After roughly 11 days of antigen culture, PBMC TCR beta CDR3s were sequenced.

Sequencing used immunoSEQ multiplex PCR; TCRdb keeps in-frame clones, though not all of them. This sample carries more than 20,000 clones, 70% to 80% of them seen once, and the ten largest clones take around a sixth. As concerns this clone: Its matching antigen is unknown.

CD4+ T cells from unexposed donors were obtained before the COVID-19 pandemic (2011-2018). The cells were cultured for under 13 days before CD4+ T cells were isolated. Unexposed-donor CD4+ T cells were probed with SARS-CoV-2 S/N and four cold-coronavirus spikes, cells permitting. CDR3 length equals 13 residues. The germline V gene has CDR1 MNHEY and CDR2 SMNVEV (reference sequence). V dropped 4 bases and J dropped 6; count of bases not matched to a gene: 6. The sequencing input was CD4+ T cells from PBMCs, cultured in vitro. This sequence originates from a human donor in good health. The rearrangement uses TRBV27 and TRBJ2-7; TRBD1 matches 7 bases. CDR3 in amino acids: CASSSRTGSEQYF. CDR3 bases: TGTGCCAGCAGTTCGCGGACAGGAAGCGAGCAGTACTTC.